This entry describes one T cell receptor (beta chain). Its antigen remains unidentified. The data belong to a study of shared clonotypes between healthy human individuals. Points from the study as a whole: A handful of donors had around 5.5% of their naive CD4 clonotypes in common.

Every immunoSEQ plate was one replicate of a subset's evenly spread DNA. TCRdb keeps only in-frame clones here, not all; method: immunoSEQ multiplex PCR. The sample lists under 600,000 clones, 95% to 98% seen once, with 0.3% in the top ten. CD45RO-negative, CCR7-positively selected cells formed the naive CD8 fraction, excluding terminally differentiated effector memory CD45RA+ cells. Donors comprised only Caucasian adults living in Nashville, Tennessee. The CDR3 is 15 amino acids. The germline CDR1 and CDR2 sequences are MGHRA and YSYEKL. V lost 1 base and J lost 8, with 15 bases in between. The chain is built from TRBV4-1 and TRBJ2-1; D is possibly TRBD1 (5 bases). The sequence came from a man aged 25 to 40 in good health. Sequenced material: naive CD8+ T cells sorted from blood. In DNA form, the CDR3 reads TGCGCCAGCAGCCAAGCGCCCCCCTCAGGGCATGAGCAGTTCTTC. Protein product: CASSQAPPSGHEQFF.